This T cell receptor beta chain was identified in a study of human T cells and chemical hapten exposure (dated by TCRdb to the early 2020s). For the wider study: For sensitization, 2% DPC in acetone was applied to a 2 cm by 2 cm area of upper inner arm skin. Weekly therapeutic DPC doses were additionally applied to the scalp of patients throughout the approximately 25-week study period. The mostly female patient cohort included alopecia areata with under or over 50% scalp involvement, alopecia totalis and alopecia universalis. The libraries were sequenced as a pool, and the TCR yield per sample differed mostly because of small variations in library volumes within the pool. Blood samples were taken from patients before sensitization (week 0) and then at 2, 6 and about 24 weeks after DPC sensitization. Patch testing on the upper back used Finn chambers containing 0.01% DPC, with scoring done after 6 days according to International Contact Dermatitis Research Group standards. This study followed changes in the peripheral blood TCR repertoire in vivo during primary and secondary sensitization of alopecia patients to the hapten diphenylcyclopropenone (DPC). Blood for TCR sequencing was provided by twenty-nine alopecia patients at one to four time points (pre-sensitization, 2, 6 and 24 weeks).

Per the germline V gene (reference sequence), SGHNT is the CDR1 and YYREEE is the CDR2. Inclusive of the bounding cysteine and phenylalanine, the CDR3 is 15 residues long. Only CDR3 DNA remains: 45 bases, in frame from the first base. Libraries were built with RACE. The instrument given in TCRdb is NextSeq 500. During library preparation, unique molecular identifiers were attached to individual cDNA molecules so that TCRs could be counted quantitatively and reproducibly. Each blood RNA sample was used to sequence both TCR alpha and TCR beta chains. In the source study's methods: The median number of TCRs per sample was approximately 93,000, ranging from roughly 23,224 to 690,600. The Decombinator software suite was used to annotate the V, J and CDR3 of the TCR reads. For PS versus PT1 abundance plots, all samples were subsampled to the same number of TCRs (28,000). TCRs were defined as expanded if absent before sensitization and observed at least eight times at the 2-week time point. The public reads were reanalyzed by TCRdb: fastp trimming at Q25, MiXCR alignment, in-frame beta chains only. For every CDR3 protein sequence, its rows merge into one entry that carries the most common genes and DNA. Clone size and V and J calls follow TCRdb, not the original study. The sample profile shows about 74,000 distinct CDR3 sequences; around 15% of them were found once. Clones ranked in the top ten supply roughly 4.9% of the sample.

The table lists this clonotype with a count of one. The antigen this receptor binds is unknown. The junction and the germline gene differ at one end; a read error may be behind it. The time point label for this specimen denotes: pre-sensitization, week 0. Per the publication, the treatment or condition label means: therapeutic diphenylcyclopropenone sensitization with weekly scalp DPC. At every patch-test visit, the blood draw took place before the patch test was put on. Eligible patients were aged 18 to 70, diagnosed with alopecia, deemed suitable for DPC therapy, and excluded if pregnant. Unfractionated whole blood was collected in Tempus Blood RNA tubes, and total RNA was extracted from that blood. Paper-wide results and their limitations: Because all patients had alopecia, a presumed autoimmune disease, the immune response of the patients might differ from that of healthy individuals. Patch test score was positively correlated with the number of PT1 expanded TCRs, with significance at thresholds 8, 16 and 32 but not at 4. After repeated subsampling, changes were observed in the strength of the expansion versus patch-test correlation and in the threshold at which the correlation became significant. Compared with pre-sensitization or healthy control sets, expanded TCRs formed significantly more large CDR3 similarity clusters, which is consistent with antigen-driven responses. DPC sensitization did not change how many TCRs were above 1 in 1000 frequency, and no evidence was found of alterations in global repertoire structure.

The sequenced sample was whole blood, obtained in connection with sensitization to the hapten diphenylcyclopropenone (DPC). This receptor was taken from a woman aged 50 to 60 with alopecia areata. Some clones in this sample may be carry-over from other donors' samples. The sequence joins TRBV5-4 to TRBJ2-2; TRBD2 matches 14 bases in the middle. The CDR3 is CASSPGLAGAGELSF. In nucleotide form, the sequence is TGTGCCAGCAGCCCGGGACTAGCGGGAGCTGGGGAGCTGTCTTTT.